The next 28 T cell receptor beta chains were all read from a single sample in a study of control samples from healthy donors and cancer patients. The method was immunoSEQ multiplex PCR; TCRdb's version includes in-frame clones alone and lacks a portion of them. The sample carries 60,000 or so clones, over 75% recorded once. Sequenced sample: blood. The source of these receptors is a man aged 50-59 years in good health.

The chain couples TRBV5-1 to TRBJ2-5; D might be TRBD1 or TRBD2, each matching 5 bases. Germline lookup yields CDR1 SGHRS and CDR2 YFSETQ. Trimming left V 0 bases short and J 4 bases short, with 10 bases between. The CDR3 sequence is 14 residues long. The DNA for the CDR3 is TGCGCCAGCAGCTTGGGGGGGAGCCCAGAGACCCAGTACTTC. Residues: CASSLGGSPETQYF.

The V and J genes are TRBV21-1 and TRBJ1-4; the D call of TRBD1 is as the table states it, not checked on the DNA. TRBV21-1 is a listed pseudogene. CDR3 length equals 18 residues. The CDR3 DNA sequence: TGTGCCAGCAGCGATCCGGGACATACCATTGCAACTAATGAAAAACTGTTTTTT. It specifies CASSDPGHTIATNEKLFF.

The J gene is TRBJ2-4, the V gene TRBV21-1; the table's D call, TRBD1, was not checked against the DNA. TRBV21-1 has pseudogene status. This CDR3 contains 17 residues. The CDR3 region has the DNA TGTGCCAGCAGCAAAGTTACAGGGGTTGTGGCCAAAAACATTCAGTACTTC. Its protein product is CASSKVTGVVAKNIQYF.

The chain links TRBV4-3 to TRBJ2-7; tentatively, D is TRBD1 (5 bases). With 0 bases removed from V and 6 bases from J, the gap between germline ends came to 12 bases. From germline, CDR1 is LGHNA and CDR2 YSLEER. The CDR3 is 14 residues long. CDR3 protein: CASSQDRTLLEQYF. The DNA for the CDR3 is TGCGCCAGCAGCCAAGACAGGACACTCCTCGAGCAGTACTTC.

The sample holds one count of this clone. V and J are TRBV3-1 (or the pseudogene TRBV3-2) and TRBJ2-5, with a weak D call TRBD1 (6 bases). The ends were cut back, 1 base at V and 1 base at J, with 10 bases in the middle. CDR3 length equals 15 residues. Germline CDR1 reads LGHDT; CDR2 reads YNNKEL (reference sequence). CDR3 sequence: CASSQVGQLQETQYF. DNA of the CDR3: TGTGCCAGCAGCCAAGTAGGACAGCTCCAAGAGACCCAGTACTTC.

The V gene is TRBV6-6, the J gene TRBJ2-7, with D maybe TRBD1 (6 bases). The CDR3 sequence is 14 residues long. Germline V CDR1 and CDR2: MNHNY, SVGAGI (reference sequence). V lost 0 bases and J lost 4, with 10 bases in between. The chain's CDR3 is CASSYSTTGYEQYF. For the CDR3, the DNA is TGTGCCAGCAGTTACTCGACCACAGGGTACGAGCAGTACTTC.

V and J are TRBV7-9 and TRBJ2-1; D not certain. V lost 5 bases, J lost 11 bases, and 16 bases lay in between. Germline V gene lookup returns CDR1 SEHNR and CDR2 FQNEAQ (reference sequence). The length of the CDR3 is 13 residues. The CDR3 DNA sequence: TGTGCCAGCAGCCCCCCGGACGAGAGTAAGCAGTTCTTC. It specifies CASSPPDESKQFF.

The rearrangement uses TRBV28 and TRBJ1-2, with D uncertain. This CDR3 comprises 14 residues. Germline-derived CDR1 and CDR2 are MDHEN and SYDVKM. Trimming stripped 4 bases from V and 8 bases from J, with 17 bases between. For the CDR3, the DNA is TGTGCCAGCAGTTCAATACACACTGGCGGCGGCTACACCTTC. It specifies CASSSIHTGGGYTF.

This chain joins TRBV5-1 and TRBJ2-5; D call uncertain. The CDR3 spans 14 residues. V was shortened by 0 bases and J by 4 bases, with 10 bases between the two germline ends. CDR1 and CDR2 from the germline V gene are SGHRS and YFSETQ. As DNA, the CDR3 is TGCGCCAGCAGCTTGGGGGTTGAGGTAGAGACCCAGTACTTC. It is translated as CASSLGVEVETQYF.

The gene calls are TRBV24-1 and TRBJ2-1; possible D gene TRBD1, 5 bases. V lost 8 bases, J lost 7 bases, and 11 bases lay in between. The germline V gene encodes CDR1 KGHDR and CDR2 SFDVKD. This CDR3 comprises 12 residues. The CDR3 region is CATNAGPNEQFF. Written as DNA, the CDR3 is TGTGCCACCAACGCAGGGCCTAATGAGCAGTTCTTC.

As for this clone: The identical CDR3 is also encoded by other nucleotide sequences in the sample. This chain uses TRBV12-3 or TRBV12-4 with TRBJ1-2; no definite D call. The germline V and J ends were trimmed by 1 base and 0 bases, with 3 bases remaining between them. This CDR3 is 13 amino acids long. The CDR3, as DNA: TGTGCCAGCAGTTTAGGATCTAACTATGGCTACACCTTC. It encodes CASSLGSNYGYTF.

On this clone: A junction boundary mismatches the germline segment, possibly from a read error. The chain joins TRBV18 to TRBJ1-2; no clear D gene. This CDR3 comprises 15 residues. From germline, CDR1 is KGHSH and CDR2 LQKENI. Written as DNA, the CDR3 is TGTGCCAGCTCACCTGTCGGACCCCCGGAGGGATTACCTAAATTC. Residues: CASSPVGPPEGLPKF.

J is TRBJ1-5 and V is TRBV28; D gene unclear. The V end lost 4 bases, the J end lost 5 bases, and 9 bases lay between the germline ends. Germline assignment: CDR1 MDHEN and CDR2 SYDVKM. The CDR3 covers 13 residues. Here the CDR3 DNA reads TGTGCCAGCAGTTGGGTGGAATATCAGCCCCAGCATTTT. Encoded protein: CASSWVEYQPQHF.

The V and J genes are TRBV7-3 and TRBJ2-2; 7 nucleotides line up with TRBD2. The V and J ends lost 2 bases and 5 bases, in that order; junction bases with no gene match: 5. Germline V lookup: CDR1 SGHTA, CDR2 FQGTGA. CDR3 length equals 15 residues. The CDR3 bases are TGTGCCAGCAGCTTAGGTGGACTAGGGACCGGGGAGCTGTTTTTT. Amino acid sequence: CASSLGGLGTGELFF.

By sample fraction, this clone is large. This rearrangement joins TRBV3-1 (or the pseudogene TRBV3-2) to TRBJ2-2; no firm D call. Looked up from germline, CDR1 is LGHDT and CDR2 is YNNKEL (reference sequence). With 5 bases removed from V and 8 bases from J, the gap between germline ends came to 12 bases. The CDR3 runs 13 residues. The CDR3 here is CASSGHPLGELFF. CDR3 nucleotide sequence: TGTGCCAGCAGCGGCCACCCTCTGGGGGAGCTGTTTTTT.

The chain combines TRBV6-5 with TRBJ1-1; D remains ambiguous. CDR1 MNHEY and CDR2 SVGAGI come from the germline V gene. Trimming pared 0 bases from V and 1 base from J, leaving 9 bases between. The CDR3 consists of 15 residues. CDR3 sequence: CASSYSIGGNTEAFF. Written as DNA, the CDR3 is TGTGCCAGCAGTTACTCGATAGGTGGGAACACTGAAGCTTTCTTT.

This chain uses TRBV28 with TRBJ1-2; perhaps TRBD1 as D (6 bases). Germline CDR1 reads MDHEN; CDR2 reads SYDVKM. Trimming shortened V by 4 bases and J by 7 bases, and 22 bases separated the two germline ends. The CDR3 is 16 amino acids. CDR3 in amino acids: CASSSTPQGPRRGYTF. The CDR3 DNA sequence: TGTGCCAGCAGTTCCACCCCCCAGGGGCCGAGGCGTGGCTACACCTTC.

This clone was seen more than once but under ten times. The rearrangement joins TRBV5-4 to TRBJ2-7; 8 bases map to TRBD1. CDR1 and CDR2 (germline): SGHNT, YYREEE (reference sequence). The CDR3 extends over 15 amino acids. Trimming at V came to 5 bases and at J to 6 bases, leaving 13 bases not matched to a gene. CDR3: CASRSWDRPASEQYF. CDR3 DNA sequence: TGTGCCAGCAGATCGTGGGACAGGCCCGCCTCCGAGCAGTACTTC.

The genes are TRBV15 and TRBJ1-1; no clear D gene. V lost 0 bases and J 1 base, leaving 3 bases between the germline ends. From germline, CDR1 is LNHNV and CDR2 YYDKDF (reference sequence). This CDR3 is 13 amino acids long. CDR3 nucleotide sequence: TGTGCCACCAGCAGAGAGCCGAACACTGAAGCTTTCTTT. Its protein is CATSREPNTEAFF.

The rearrangement joins TRBV3-1 (or the pseudogene TRBV3-2) to TRBJ2-5; 7 bases are a match to TRBD2. The CDR3 contains 15 residues. The germline V gene has CDR1 LGHDT and CDR2 YNNKEL (reference sequence). V was pared by 3 bases and J by 3 bases, with 7 bases of the junction left unmatched. The DNA of the CDR3 is TGTGCCAGCAGCCAGGGGGGTCTAGCGGAAGAGACCCAGTACTTC. Its translation is CASSQGGLAEETQYF.

This clone has only a few counts. The chain recombines TRBV7-8 with TRBJ2-5, with D tentatively TRBD1 (6 bases). Germline V CDR1 and CDR2: SGHVS, FQNEAQ. The CDR3 loop spans 13 amino acids. Deletions cut 3 bases from V and 9 bases from J, with 14 bases between. CDR3 DNA: TGTGCCAGCAGCTTGCGACAGGCCGAACCCCAGTACTTC. Protein: CASSLRQAEPQYF.

The chain joins TRBV28 to TRBJ1-2; weak D call: TRBD1 (5 bases). Per the germline V gene, CDR1 is MDHEN and CDR2 is SYDVKM. Trimming shortened V by 4 bases and J by 3 bases, and 21 bases separated the two germline ends. The CDR3 covers 17 residues. The CDR3 nucleotides read TGTGCCAGCAGTTCTGTTTATAGGGACCATGGGGACTATGGCTACACCTTC. It specifies CASSSVYRDHGDYGYTF.

The J gene is TRBJ2-6, the V gene TRBV30; D remains ambiguous. The CDR3 contains 15 residues. Trimming removed 0 bases from V and 0 bases from J, with 6 bases in between. The germline gives CDR1 GTSNPN, CDR2 SVGIG (reference sequence). The CDR3 loop reads CAWSVMASGANVLTF. The CDR3 nucleotides are TGTGCCTGGAGTGTAATGGCCTCTGGGGCCAACGTCCTGACTTTC.

The chain combines TRBV5-1 with TRBJ2-1, with 16 bases identical to TRBD2. The junction had 9 bases not matched to a gene; V was cut back by 3 bases and J by 0 bases. Germline CDR1 and CDR2: SGHRS and YFSETQ. The CDR3 is 20 amino acids. The DNA for the CDR3 is TGCGCCAGCAGCTCGCCGGGACTAGCGGGAGGGGAAAGCTCCTACAATGAGCAGTTCTTC. Encoded protein: CASSSPGLAGGESSYNEQFF.

V gene TRBV10-3 combines with J gene TRBJ2-2, with D maybe TRBD1 (5 bases). V lost 0 bases, J lost 5 bases, and 13 bases lay in between. The CDR3 is 16 amino acids. The germline gives CDR1 ENHRY, CDR2 SYGVKD. The chain's CDR3 is CAISESTVAETGELFF. The CDR3 DNA follows: TGTGCCATCAGTGAGTCGACAGTAGCTGAAACCGGGGAGCTGTTTTTT.

This sequence joins TRBV13 and TRBJ2-5; D unclear. Between the trimmed V and J ends, which lost 5 bases and 5 bases, there was a span of 15 bases. CDR1 and CDR2 from the germline V gene are PRHDT and FYEKMQ (reference sequence). The length of the CDR3 is 14 residues. CDR3 protein: CASSDNFARETQYF. In DNA form, the CDR3 reads TGTGCCAGCAGCGACAATTTTGCACGCGAGACCCAGTACTTC.

The J gene is TRBJ2-7, the V gene TRBV2; D gene unclear. CDR3 length: 11 residues. Looked up from germline, CDR1 is SNHLY and CDR2 is FYNNEI. V was trimmed by 4 bases and J by 7 bases, leaving 8 bases between them. The CDR3 protein is CASSGSGEQYF. The CDR3 DNA follows: TGTGCCAGCAGTGGATCGGGTGAGCAGTACTTC.

The chain uses TRBV5-1 and TRBJ2-3, with 12 bases aligning to TRBD2. Germline assignment: CDR1 SGHRS and CDR2 YFSETQ. The CDR3 contains 16 residues. The V gene end was trimmed by 3 bases and the J gene end by 4 bases; junction bases not matched to a gene: 6. The CDR3: CASSSLLAGGADTQYF. In DNA form, the CDR3 reads TGCGCCAGCAGCTCTCTTCTAGCGGGGGGGGCAGATACGCAGTATTTT.